This TCR beta chain was sequenced in a study of cytomegalovirus exposure and HLA in healthy donors. A multiplex PCR was run with 60 Vbeta primers and 13 Jbeta primers. Generated by immunoSEQ multiplex PCR, the TCRdb table keeps only in-frame clones and is missing some. The data show 99,000 or so clones, about 16% seen once. Germline V gene sequence: CDR1 LGHNA, CDR2 YNFKEQ. This CDR3 region has 13 residues. Between the trimmed V and J ends, which lost 1 base and 14 bases, there was a span of 15 bases. The sequence came from a female donor in good health and CMV-seronegative. Sequences were obtained from PBMCs. This sequence joins TRBV4-2 and TRBJ2-1; D is undetermined. CDR3 bases: TGTGCCAGCAGCCAAGTACTGGCGCCGGAGAAGTTCTTC. This gives the protein CASSQVLAPEKFF.